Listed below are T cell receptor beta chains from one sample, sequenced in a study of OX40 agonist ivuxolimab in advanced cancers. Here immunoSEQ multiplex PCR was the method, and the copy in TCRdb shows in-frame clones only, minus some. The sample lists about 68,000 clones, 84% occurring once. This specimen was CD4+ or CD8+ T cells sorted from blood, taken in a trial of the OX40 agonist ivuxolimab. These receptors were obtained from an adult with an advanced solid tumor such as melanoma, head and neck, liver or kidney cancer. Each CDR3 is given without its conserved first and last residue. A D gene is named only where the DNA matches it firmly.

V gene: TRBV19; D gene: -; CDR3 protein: ASTPLPERGGTEAF
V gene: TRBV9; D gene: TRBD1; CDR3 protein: ASSPGGQGIYEQY
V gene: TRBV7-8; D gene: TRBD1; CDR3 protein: ASRTGGTGELF
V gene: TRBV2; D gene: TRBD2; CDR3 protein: ASSLRTSGRVEQF
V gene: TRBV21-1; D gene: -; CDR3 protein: ASSKGSGCITGELF
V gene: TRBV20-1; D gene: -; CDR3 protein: SARPYEQY
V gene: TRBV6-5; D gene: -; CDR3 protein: ASRTGFYEQY
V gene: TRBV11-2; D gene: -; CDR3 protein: ASSLDRDTEAF
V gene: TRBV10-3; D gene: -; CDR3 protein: AISEFQTGANVLT
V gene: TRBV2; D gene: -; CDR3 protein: ASSERELETQY
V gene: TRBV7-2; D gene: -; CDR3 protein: ASSPLANEQY
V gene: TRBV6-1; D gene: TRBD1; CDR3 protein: ASRGQGPRQF
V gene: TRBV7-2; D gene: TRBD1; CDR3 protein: ASSLSGQGYGYT
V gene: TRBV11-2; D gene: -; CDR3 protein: ASSSPRDLNIQY
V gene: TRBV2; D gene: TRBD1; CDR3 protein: ASSDDRANEQF
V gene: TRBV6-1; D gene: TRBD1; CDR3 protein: ASSGQDRGNQPQH
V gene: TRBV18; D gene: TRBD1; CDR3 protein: ASSVGQGAYEQY
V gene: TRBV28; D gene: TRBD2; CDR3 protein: ASSSSGGSSYEQY
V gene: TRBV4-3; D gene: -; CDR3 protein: ASSQVGGGFQETQY
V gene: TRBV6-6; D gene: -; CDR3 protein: ASSFDRDTQY
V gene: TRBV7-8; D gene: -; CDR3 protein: ASSWTVLDTQY
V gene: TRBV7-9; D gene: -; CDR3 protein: ASRPKLGLRTDTQY
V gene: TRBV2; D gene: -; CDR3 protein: ASLVVGSNVLT
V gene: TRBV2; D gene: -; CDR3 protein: AIVGANYGYT
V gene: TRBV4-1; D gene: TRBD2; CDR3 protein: ASSQDPASGTHGDTQY
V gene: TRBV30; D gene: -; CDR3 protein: AWSVRSTDTQY
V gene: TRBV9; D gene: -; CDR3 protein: ASSVDAQLYGYT
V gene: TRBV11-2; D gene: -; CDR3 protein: ASRLSTGGNEQY
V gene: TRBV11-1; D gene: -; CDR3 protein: ASSSYRDTNYGYT
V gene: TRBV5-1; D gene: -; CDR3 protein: ASSSEGRENTEAF
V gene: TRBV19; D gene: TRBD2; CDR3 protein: ASSIGAGVNNEQF
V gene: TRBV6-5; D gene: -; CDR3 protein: ASSRRDSGNTIY
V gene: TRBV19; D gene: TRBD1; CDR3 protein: ASSIETGYNEQF
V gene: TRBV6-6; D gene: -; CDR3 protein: ASSYEGLGTDTQY
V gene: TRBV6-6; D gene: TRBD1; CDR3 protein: ASSAGGGRGYT